A single sample gave rise to the 28 T cell receptor beta chains below, sequenced in a study of shared clonotypes between healthy human individuals. The table came from immunoSEQ multiplex PCR; TCRdb's copy has only in-frame clones and leaves some out. This table has about 610,000 clones, 97% appearing once. The sample consisted of naive CD4+ T cells sorted from blood. As for subset: CD45RA+ positively selected. Receptors originate from a woman between 25 and 40 years old in good health.

The chain is built from TRBV18 and TRBJ1-1; D might be TRBD1 (5 bases). Trimming pared 4 bases from V and 3 bases from J, leaving 21 bases between. The length of the CDR3 is 17 residues. The V gene's germline CDR1 is KGHSH and CDR2 LQKENI. Here the CDR3 DNA reads TGTGCCAGCTCACTTCTTGATAGACAGCCCGTACACACTGAAGCTTTCTTT. This gives the protein CASSLLDRQPVHTEAFF.

This chain connects TRBV7-9 to TRBJ2-6; 9 bases agree with TRBD1. The J segment lost 0 bases and the V segment lost 5 bases, leaving 11 bases of the junction unmatched. Looked up from germline, CDR1 is SEHNR and CDR2 is FQNEAQ (reference sequence). The CDR3 totals 19 residues. The CDR3: CASSRQTGTGRSGANVLTF. Written as DNA, the CDR3 is TGTGCCAGCAGCCGACAAACCGGGACAGGGCGCTCTGGGGCCAACGTCCTGACTTTC.

This chain uses TRBV5-4 with TRBJ1-1; no clear D. V was pared by 2 bases and J by 2 bases, with 4 bases between. There are 12 residues in the CDR3. Germline V gene lookup returns CDR1 SGHNT and CDR2 YYREEE (reference sequence). The chain's CDR3 is CASSFRNTEAFF. The CDR3 DNA sequence: TGTGCCAGCAGCTTTAGAAACACTGAAGCTTTCTTT.

This clone showed up just once. The chain joins TRBV28 to TRBJ2-1; TRBD2 matches at 12 bases. The CDR3 is 18 residues long. The germline V gene has CDR1 MDHEN and CDR2 SYDVKM. With V trimmed by 2 bases and J by 0 bases, 5 bases remained unmatched. CDR3 nucleotides: TGTGCCAGCAGTTTAGACCTAGCGGGAGGGGACTCCTACAATGAGCAGTTCTTC. Protein sequence: CASSLDLAGGDSYNEQFF.

CDR3 coding DNA: TGTGCCAGCAAGCCTAGCGCGACCTACGAGCAGTACTTC. This translates into CASKPSATYEQYF. The gene calls are TRBV28 and TRBJ2-7; D perhaps matches TRBD2 (6 bases). Germline V CDR1 and CDR2: MDHEN, SYDVKM. The CDR3 contains 13 residues. V shed 7 bases and J shed 2 bases, with 12 bases lying between them. The full variable domain, its missing parts supplied by reference TRBV28 and TRBJ2-7, is DVKVTQSSRYLVKRTGEKVFLECVQDMDHENMFWYRQDPGLGLRLIYFSYDVKMKEKGDIPEGYSVSREKKERFSLILESASTNQTSMYLCASKPSATYEQYFGPGTRLTVT.

V usage is TRBV15 and J usage is TRBJ2-7; TRBD1 agrees at 12 bases. CDR3 length: 15 residues. Germline V CDR1 and CDR2: LNHNV, YYDKDF (reference sequence). The junction had 3 bases not matched to a gene; V was cut back by 0 bases and J by 6 bases. CDR3 sequence reads: CATSREGQGAGEQYF. The CDR3 bases are TGTGCCACCAGCAGAGAGGGACAGGGGGCCGGCGAGCAGTACTTC.

The chain has TRBV28 and TRBJ2-5; possibly TRBD2 for D (6 bases). This CDR3 spans 14 amino acids. Germline V gene lookup returns CDR1 MDHEN and CDR2 SYDVKM. V lost 7 bases and J 6 bases, leaving 18 bases between the germline ends. The CDR3 spells CASTGESLAKTQYF. DNA of the CDR3: TGTGCCAGCACGGGGGAGTCCCTTGCTAAGACCCAGTACTTC.

This clone has only one observation. The J gene is TRBJ2-7, the V gene TRBV6-5, with a weak D call TRBD2 (6 bases). The CDR3 is 13 residues long. Germline values: CDR1 MNHEY, CDR2 SVGAGI. Trimming pared 11 bases from V and 4 bases from J, leaving 18 bases between. The CDR3 protein is CASAGGTGYEQYF. CDR3 nucleotides: TGTGCCTCCGCGGGCGGGACCGGGTACGAGCAGTACTTC.

The chain uses TRBV10-3 and TRBJ2-7; D perhaps matches TRBD2 (6 bases). The germline V and J ends were trimmed by 2 bases and 0 bases, with 11 bases remaining between them. CDR1 and CDR2 from the germline V gene are ENHRY and SYGVKD. The CDR3 has 15 residues. The CDR3 region has the DNA TGTGCCATCAGTGAGAGTGGGACTTTCTCCTACGAGCAGTACTTC. This gives the protein CAISESGTFSYEQYF.

V and J are TRBV27 and TRBJ1-2; D possibly corresponds to TRBD1 (5 bases). Germline assignment: CDR1 MNHEY and CDR2 SMNVEV (reference sequence). This CDR3 region has 14 residues. With 6 bases removed from V and 8 bases from J, the gap between germline ends came to 19 bases. CDR3 nucleotides: TGTGCCAGCAGCCGGGGGACTTCAGGCCAGGGCTACACCTTC. It encodes CASSRGTSGQGYTF.

The V gene is TRBV7-9, the J gene TRBJ2-3; TRBD2 might be the D (6 bases). The CDR3 length is 16 residues. V lost 2 bases to trimming and J lost 3 bases, with 15 bases between them. The germline V gene encodes CDR1 SEHNR and CDR2 FQNEAQ (reference sequence). The CDR3 coding sequence is TGTGCCAGCAGCTTACGGTCGGGAGAGCCGACAGATACGCAGTATTTT. Translating gives CASSLRSGEPTDTQYF. The variable domain in full, completed from reference TRBV7-9 and TRBJ2-3, reads DTGVSQNPRHKITKRGQNVTFRCDPISEHNRLYWYRQTLGQGPEFLTYFQNEAQLEKSRLLSDRFSAERPKGSFSTLEIQRTEQGDSAMYLCASSLRSGEPTDTQYFGPGTRLTVL.

The chain joins TRBV7-9 to TRBJ2-5; no firm D call. The V and J ends lost 5 bases and 5 bases respectively, with 12 bases between them. There are 13 residues in the CDR3. Germline V CDR1 and CDR2: SEHNR, FQNEAQ (reference sequence). The CDR3 nucleotides are TGTGCCAGCAGCGCCCGAGGCTCGGAGACCCAGTACTTC. Its protein product is CASSARGSETQYF. Looking up the rest from reference TRBV7-9 and TRBJ2-5 gives the full variable domain: DTGVSQNPRHKITKRGQNVTFRCDPISEHNRLYWYRQTLGQGPEFLTYFQNEAQLEKSRLLSDRFSAERPKGSFSTLEIQRTEQGDSAMYLCASSARGSETQYFGPGTRLLVL.

Here the CDR3 reads CASSFSSGGGDEQFF. CDR3 sequence (DNA): TGTGCCAGCAGCTTCTCGTCGGGAGGGGGGGATGAGCAGTTCTTC. The chain combines TRBV11-3 with TRBJ2-1; TRBD2 matches 8 bases. V dropped 3 bases and J dropped 8; count of bases not matched to a gene: 9. The CDR3 has 15 amino acids. Germline CDR1 reads SGHNT; CDR2 reads YENEEA.

This sequence joins TRBV27 and TRBJ1-1; no clear D gene. V lost 4 bases to trimming and J lost 1 base, with 7 bases between them. In germline, CDR1 is MNHEY, CDR2 SMNVEV (reference sequence). The CDR3 totals 13 residues. The CDR3 nucleotides read TGTGCCAGCAGTTGGACGGCGAACACTGAAGCTTTCTTT. Its translation: CASSWTANTEAFF.

This clone was seen only once. This chain uses TRBV5-1 with TRBJ2-3, with 8 nucleotides matching TRBD2. Germline V lookup: CDR1 SGHRS, CDR2 YFSETQ. This CDR3 is built from 16 residues. With V trimmed by 4 bases and J by 3 bases, 10 bases remained unmatched. CDR3 in amino acids: CASSAYAGTRTDTQYF. CDR3 in DNA: TGCGCCAGCAGCGCCTACGCGGGGACTAGGACAGATACGCAGTATTTT.

The chain has TRBV5-5 and TRBJ2-7; 9 bases line up with TRBD2. V trimming: 4 bases; J trimming: 0 bases; junction bases outside the gene matches: 2. The CDR3 spans 14 residues. Germline CDR1 and CDR2: SGHKS and YYEKEE (reference sequence). CDR3 nucleotides: TGTGCCAGCAGCCATAGCGGGAGCTCCTACGAGCAGTACTTC. It yields the protein CASSHSGSSYEQYF.

V usage is TRBV5-4 and J usage is TRBJ1-4, with D unclear. Germline CDR1 reads SGHNT; CDR2 reads YYREEE (reference sequence). Trimming removed 2 bases from V and 3 bases from J, with 5 bases in between. The CDR3 runs to 13 residues. The CDR3 protein is CASSFAANEKLFF. The CDR3 DNA reads TGTGCCAGCAGCTTCGCCGCTAATGAAAAACTGTTTTTT.

The gene calls are TRBV10-1 and TRBJ2-5; TRBD2 agrees at 13 bases. Trimming removed 3 bases from V and 5 bases from J; junction bases left unmatched: 6. Germline V lookup: CDR1 WNHNN, CDR2 SYGVQD (reference sequence). The CDR3 is 16 amino acids. CDR3 DNA sequence: TGCGCCAGCAGTGAATGGACTAGCGGGAGTTTGGAGACCCAGTACTTC. Its translation is CASSEWTSGSLETQYF.

The V call is TRBV29-1, the J call TRBJ1-1; D ambiguous. The CDR3 extends over 14 amino acids. V lost 3 bases, J lost 6 bases, and 17 bases lay in between. Germline values: CDR1 SQVTM, CDR2 ANQGSEA. CDR3 sequence (DNA): TGCAGCGTTGAGTTTCGGGAGCGGGGTGCTGAAGCTTTCTTT. Its protein is CSVEFRERGAEAFF.

This chain uses TRBV5-1 with TRBJ2-1; TRBD1 or TRBD2 may be the D gene (5 bases each). Germline CDR1 reads SGHRS; CDR2 reads YFSETQ. Trimming cost V 7 bases and J 4 bases, with 12 bases left between them. This CDR3 region has 13 residues. In DNA, the CDR3 is TGCGCCAGCGTAAGGGACGAATACAATGAGCAGTTCTTC. The encoded protein is CASVRDEYNEQFF.

The rearrangement uses TRBV11-2 and TRBJ1-2; possible D gene TRBD1, 6 bases. Trimming shortened V by 5 bases and J by 4 bases, and 17 bases separated the two germline ends. CDR1 SGHAT and CDR2 FQNNGV come from the germline V gene. This CDR3 has 15 amino acids. The CDR3 loop is CASSEDTQGIYGYTF. The DNA of the CDR3 is TGTGCCAGCAGCGAAGACACACAGGGTATCTATGGCTACACCTTC.

J is TRBJ1-4 and V is TRBV4-1; D ambiguous. Germline V gene data show CDR1 as MGHRA and CDR2 as YSYEKL. V was cut by 4 bases and J by 6 bases, with 15 bases left in between. This CDR3 is 15 amino acids long. CDR3 DNA: TGCGCCAGCAGCCTTCGGGCGGTTCAGGATGAAAAACTGTTTTTT. Its protein product is CASSLRAVQDEKLFF.

The rearrangement uses TRBV29-1 and TRBJ1-1; perhaps TRBD1 as D (6 bases). Between the trimmed V and J ends, which lost 0 bases and 9 bases, there was a span of 14 bases. The CDR3 totals 13 residues. Germline V CDR1 and CDR2: SQVTM, ANQGSEA. CDR3 sequence (DNA): TGCAGCGTTGAAGAAGGGCAGGGGAGTCAAGCTTTCTTT. It yields the protein CSVEEGQGSQAFF.

The V and J genes are TRBV5-1 and TRBJ1-1; 10 bases match TRBD1. V trimming: 4 bases; J trimming: 0 bases; junction bases outside the gene matches: 6. CDR3 size: 16 residues. Per germline, CDR1 SGHRS and CDR2 YFSETQ. The DNA of the CDR3 is TGCGCCAGCAGCGACGGGACAGGGGTAATGAACACTGAAGCTTTCTTT. This translates into CASSDGTGVMNTEAFF.

The chain combines TRBV5-8 with TRBJ2-5; tentatively, D is TRBD1 or TRBD2 (5 bases each). The germline gives CDR1 SGHTS, CDR2 YDEGEE. This CDR3 region has 16 residues. Trimming pared 0 bases from V and 4 bases from J, leaving 16 bases between. The CDR3 bases are TGTGCCAGCAGCTTGGGGGCAGGGACCCGTGGAGAGACCCAGTACTTC. It encodes CASSLGAGTRGETQYF.

The chain combines TRBV6-1 with TRBJ2-2; 12 bases line up with TRBD2. Germline CDR1 reads MNHNS; CDR2 reads SASEGT. The CDR3 has 15 amino acids. V dropped 5 bases and J dropped 5; count of bases not matched to a gene: 3. CDR3 protein: CASSSGTSGTGELFF. CDR3 DNA: TGTGCCAGCAGTTCCGGGACTAGCGGGACCGGGGAGCTGTTTTTT.

The CDR3 bases are TGCGGTTCAGGGGGCGTCAACGAGCAGTACTTC. Its protein is CGSGGVNEQYF. This sequence joins TRBV20-1 and TRBJ2-7, with 8 nucleotides matching TRBD1. Germline V gene lookup returns CDR1 DFQATT and CDR2 SNEGSKA (reference sequence). There are 11 residues in the CDR3.

This chain connects TRBV15 to TRBJ2-7; a weak D match, TRBD2 (6 bases). The germline V gene encodes CDR1 LNHNV and CDR2 YYDKDF (reference sequence). V was clipped by 0 bases and J by 3 bases, with 12 bases between them. The CDR3 is 15 residues long. The CDR3 nucleotides are TGTGCCACCAGCAGAGATGGCGGGAATTACTACGAGCAGTACTTC. Its translation is CATSRDGGNYYEQYF.